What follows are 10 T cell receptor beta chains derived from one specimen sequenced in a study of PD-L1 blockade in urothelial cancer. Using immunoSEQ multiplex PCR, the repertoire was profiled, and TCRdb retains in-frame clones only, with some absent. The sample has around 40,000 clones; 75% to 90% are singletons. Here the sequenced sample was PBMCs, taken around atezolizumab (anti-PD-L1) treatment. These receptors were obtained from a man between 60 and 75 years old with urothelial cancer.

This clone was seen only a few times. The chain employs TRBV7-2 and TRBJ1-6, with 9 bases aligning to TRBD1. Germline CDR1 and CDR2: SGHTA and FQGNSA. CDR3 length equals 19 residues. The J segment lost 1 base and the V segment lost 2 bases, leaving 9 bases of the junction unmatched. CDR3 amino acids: CASSLSGGTGFSYNSPLHF. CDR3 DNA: TGTGCCAGCAGCTTAAGTGGCGGGACAGGGTTTTCCTATAATTCACCCCTCCACTTT.

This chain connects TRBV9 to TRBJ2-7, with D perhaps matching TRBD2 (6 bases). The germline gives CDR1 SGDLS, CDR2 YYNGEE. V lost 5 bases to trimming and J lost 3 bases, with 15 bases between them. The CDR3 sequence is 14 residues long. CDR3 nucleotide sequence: TGTGCCAGCAGTCGACGGGAGTGGAGCTACGAGCAGTACTTC. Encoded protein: CASSRREWSYEQYF.

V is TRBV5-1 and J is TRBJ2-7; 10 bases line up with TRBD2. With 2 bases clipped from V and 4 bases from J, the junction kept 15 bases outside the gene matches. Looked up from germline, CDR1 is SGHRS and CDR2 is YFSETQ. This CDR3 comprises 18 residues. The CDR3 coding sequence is TGCGCCAGCAGCTTTCCGTCCTTTAGCGGGGGGCCCCAGTACGAGCAGTACTTC. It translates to CASSFPSFSGGPQYEQYF.

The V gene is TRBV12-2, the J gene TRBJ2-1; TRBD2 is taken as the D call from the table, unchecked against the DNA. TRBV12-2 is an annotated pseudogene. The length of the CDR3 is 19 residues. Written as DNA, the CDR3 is TGTGCAAGTCGCTTACCGCCGATCGGACTAGCGGGAGAAAAAAATGAGCAGTTCTTC. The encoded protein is CASRLPPIGLAGEKNEQFF.

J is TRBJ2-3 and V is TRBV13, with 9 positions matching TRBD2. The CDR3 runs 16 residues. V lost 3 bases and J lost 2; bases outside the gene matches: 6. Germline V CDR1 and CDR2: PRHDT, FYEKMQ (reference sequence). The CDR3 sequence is CASSFQRGVVTDTQYF. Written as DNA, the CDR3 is TGTGCCAGCAGCTTCCAGCGGGGGGTCGTCACAGATACGCAGTATTTT. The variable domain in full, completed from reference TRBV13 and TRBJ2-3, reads AAGVIQSPRHLIKEKRETATLKCYPIPRHDTVYWYQQGPGQDPQFLISFYEKMQSDKGSIPDRFSAQQFSDYHSELNMSSLELGDSALYFCASSFQRGVVTDTQYFGPGTRLTVL.

In DNA form, the CDR3 reads TGTGCCAGCAGCTTCGGGACTGTGAACACTGAAGCTTTCTTT. It translates to CASSFGTVNTEAFF. V is TRBV7-2 and J is TRBJ1-1; tentative D call: TRBD1 (5 bases). The CDR3 spans 14 residues. CDR1 is SGHTA, CDR2 FQGNSA, per germline. Trimming stripped 3 bases from V and 0 bases from J, with 8 bases between.

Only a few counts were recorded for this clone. CDR3 sequence: CASSAISGSLDTQYF. The CDR3 DNA reads TGCGCCAGCAGTGCCATTAGCGGGAGTTTAGATACGCAGTATTTT. The gene calls are TRBV10-2 and TRBJ2-3, with 9 bases fitting TRBD2. The V segment lost 4 bases and the J segment 5 bases; nucleotides outside the gene matches: 7. CDR3 size: 15 residues. The germline V gene encodes CDR1 WSHSY and CDR2 SAAADI.

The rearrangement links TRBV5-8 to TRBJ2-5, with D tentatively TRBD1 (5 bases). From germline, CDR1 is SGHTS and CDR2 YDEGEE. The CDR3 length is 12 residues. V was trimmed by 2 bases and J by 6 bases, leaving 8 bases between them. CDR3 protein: CASSFPGKTQYF. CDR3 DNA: TGTGCCAGCAGCTTCCCAGGGAAGACCCAGTACTTC. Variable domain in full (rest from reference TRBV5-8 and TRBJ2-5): EAGVTQSPTHLIKTRGQQATLRCSPISGHTSVYWYQQALGLGLQFLLWYDEGEERNRGNFPPRFSGRQFPNYSSELNVNALELEDSALYLCASSFPGKTQYFGPGTRLLVL.

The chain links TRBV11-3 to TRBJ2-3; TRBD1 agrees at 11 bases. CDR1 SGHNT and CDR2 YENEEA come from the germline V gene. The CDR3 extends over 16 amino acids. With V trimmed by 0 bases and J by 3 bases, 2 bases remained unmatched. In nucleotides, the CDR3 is TGTGCCAGCAGCTTAGATGGGGACAGGGGGACAGATACGCAGTATTTT. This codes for CASSLDGDRGTDTQYF.

The CDR3 is CASSPLSGGSTQYF. The CDR3 nucleotides are TGTGCCAGCAGTCCCCTTTCGGGGGGCAGTACGCAGTATTTT. This sequence joins TRBV27 and TRBJ2-3, with a weak D call TRBD2 (7 bases). The CDR3 extends over 14 amino acids. Germline-derived CDR1 and CDR2 are MNHEY and SMNVEV (reference sequence). Trimming took 5 bases from V and 8 from J, leaving 17 bases between them.